The 7 T cell receptor beta chains presented below share a single source sample, sequenced in a study of T cell changes during pregnancy in multiple sclerosis. Sequencing used immunoSEQ multiplex PCR; TCRdb keeps in-frame clones, though not all of them. In the table there are over 35,000 clones, about 92% of which are singletons. The sample consisted of CD8+ T cells from peripheral blood mononuclear cells, taken in the first trimester of pregnancy. The receptors were gathered from a female donor with multiple sclerosis, enrolled in a pregnancy study.

The chain has TRBV27 and TRBJ2-3, with D perhaps matching TRBD2 (6 bases). This CDR3 has 13 amino acids. V shed 5 bases and J shed 2 bases, with 8 bases lying between them. Germline CDR1 and CDR2: MNHEY and SMNVEV (reference sequence). The CDR3 nucleotides read TGTGCCAGCAGTGGGACTTTCACAGATACGCAGTATTTT. This gives the protein CASSGTFTDTQYF.

The chain joins TRBV7-9 to TRBJ1-3; D unresolved. The germline gives CDR1 SEHNR, CDR2 FQNEAQ (reference sequence). The V end lost 2 bases, the J end lost 4 bases, and 15 bases lay between the germline ends. The CDR3 runs 16 residues. Here the CDR3 DNA reads TGTGCCAGCAGCTTAACATCCGGGGATCGGGGAAACACCATATATTTT. This sequence encodes CASSLTSGDRGNTIYF. Looking up the rest from reference TRBV7-9 and TRBJ1-3 gives the full variable domain: DTGVSQNPRHKITKRGQNVTFRCDPISEHNRLYWYRQTLGQGPEFLTYFQNEAQLEKSRLLSDRFSAERPKGSFSTLEIQRTEQGDSAMYLCASSLTSGDRGNTIYFGEGSWLTVV.

The chain carries TRBV7-6 and TRBJ1-5, with unresolved D. CDR1 and CDR2 (germline): SGHVS, FNYEAQ. Trimming stripped 1 base from V and 4 bases from J, with 14 bases between. The CDR3 has 16 residues. Here the CDR3 DNA reads TGTGCCAGCAGCTTAGGGGAACCGGGATCTAATCAGCCCCAGCATTTT. This gives the protein CASSLGEPGSNQPQHF.

The rearrangement uses TRBV11-2 and TRBJ2-3, with 10 bases lining up with TRBD2. Germline-derived CDR1 and CDR2 are SGHAT and FQNNGV. Unmatched junction bases numbered 1, after V lost 1 base and J lost 0 bases. The CDR3 is 16 amino acids. This CDR3 is CASSLVAGGSTDTQYF. CDR3 nucleotides: TGTGCCAGCAGCTTAGTAGCGGGGGGAAGCACAGATACGCAGTATTTT.

The J gene is TRBJ2-3, the V gene TRBV10-1, with TRBD2 matching over 7 bases. V shed 4 bases, J shed 0 bases, and the junction held 7 bases outside the gene matches. The CDR3 covers 16 residues. Looked up from germline, CDR1 is WNHNN and CDR2 is SYGVQD (reference sequence). The CDR3 is CASSGRAGSSTDTQYF. CDR3 in DNA: TGCGCCAGCAGTGGTCGAGCGGGGTCTAGCACAGATACGCAGTATTTT.

This chain joins TRBV7-8 and TRBJ2-7; TRBD2 matches at 9 bases. Germline values: CDR1 SGHVS, CDR2 FQNEAQ. The CDR3 covers 15 residues. After removal of 6 bases from V and 5 bases from J, the junction contained 11 bases not matched to a gene. DNA of the CDR3: TGTGCCAGCAGACAAACCCGCGGGGGGGCGGACGAGCAGTACTTC. Translated: CASRQTRGGADEQYF.

The chain employs TRBV6-1 and TRBJ1-2; the D gene is possibly TRBD1 (5 bases). The CDR3 has 14 amino acids. V lost 7 bases and J 7 bases, leaving 19 bases between the germline ends. Germline CDR1 MNHNS, CDR2 SASEGT. The CDR3 nucleotides are TGTGCCAGCACCGACATATCTCAGGGCGGTGGCTACACCTTC. It is translated as CASTDISQGGGYTF.